The T cell receptor beta chain under discussion was sequenced for a study of T-cell reconstitution after alpha-beta-depleted transplantation in children. Comment on this clonotype: Its antigen is still unknown.

The CDR3 consists of 16 residues. The germline V and J ends were trimmed by 6 bases and 0 bases, with 17 bases remaining between them. The study's findings and limits: Several hundred expanded graft clones reportedly gave rise to the alpha-beta T cells present about two months after transplant. Counts and diversity of T cells one year after transplant came mostly from newly produced T cells.

For TCRbeta, the library was prepared with unique molecular identifiers. TCRdb reprocessed the PCR reads with MiXCR, giving one entry per CDR3 protein. The sample includes almost 250,000 distinct CDR3 sequences, roughly 24% of them seen just once. The material was PBMCs, obtained before TCRalphabeta/CD19-depleted stem cell transplant. The rearrangement joins TRBV12-3 or TRBV12-4 to TRBJ1-1, with a tentative D call TRBD1 (6 bases). This receptor was obtained from a girl aged 2 to 9 with Fanconi anemia, due to receive a stem cell transplant. CDR3 region: CASSPKWDTMNTEAFF. In DNA form, the CDR3 reads TGTGCCAGCAGCCCCAAATGGGACACCATGAACACTGAAGCTTTCTTT.